The clone carrying this T cell receptor (beta chain) was observed a handful of times. Its antigen is unknown. This entry comes from a study of T-cell memory formation after mild COVID-19. Points from the study as a whole: Prior to infection, memory already included some responding clones, suggesting cross-reactive memory joined. Clones which contracted sat mainly in CM and EM if CD4+, and in EMRA if CD8+.

5'RACE primed from the constant segment yielded TCR alpha and TCR beta cDNA libraries bearing sample barcodes and UMIs. Via MiXCR, TCRdb re-called the 5' RACE reads, giving one row per CDR3 protein. The sample includes about 270,000 distinct CDR3 sequences, roughly 16% of them seen just once. Per germline, CDR1 DFQATT and CDR2 SNEGSKA (reference sequence). V was pared by 0 bases and J by 0 bases, with 15 bases between. This CDR3 is 18 amino acids long. This chain uses TRBV20-1 with TRBJ2-6, with D hard to call. The sequence was collected from a young man who had mild COVID-19 (a few samples of this study predate the infection). Cell type and time point are not known. Sequences were obtained from PBMCs or a T cell subset sorted from them (not recorded which). CDR3 sequence (DNA): TGCAGTGCTAGAGATCTCATCCTTGGTGGCTCTGGGGCCAACGTCCTGACTTTC. Amino acid sequence: CSARDLILGGSGANVLTF.